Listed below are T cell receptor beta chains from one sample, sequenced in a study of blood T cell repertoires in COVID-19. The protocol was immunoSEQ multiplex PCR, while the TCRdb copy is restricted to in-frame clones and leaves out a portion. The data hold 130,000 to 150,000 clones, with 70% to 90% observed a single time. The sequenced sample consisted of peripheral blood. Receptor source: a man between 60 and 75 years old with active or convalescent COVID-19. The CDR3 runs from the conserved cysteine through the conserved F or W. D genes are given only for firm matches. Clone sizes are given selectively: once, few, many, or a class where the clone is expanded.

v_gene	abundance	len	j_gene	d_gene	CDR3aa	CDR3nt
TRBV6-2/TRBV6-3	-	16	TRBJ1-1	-	CASSYEARTRSTEAFF	TGTGCCAGCAGTTACGAGGCGCGAACAAGGAGCACTGAAGCTTTCTTT
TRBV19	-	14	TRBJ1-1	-	CASTPGYVNTEAFF	TGTGCCAGTACCCCGGGATACGTGAACACTGAAGCTTTCTTT
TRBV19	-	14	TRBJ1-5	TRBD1	CASRGTGPNQPQHF	TGTGCCAGTAGGGGGACAGGGCCCAATCAGCCCCAGCATTTT
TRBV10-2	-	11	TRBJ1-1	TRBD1	CASKQGTEAFF	TGCGCCAGCAAACAGGGGACTGAAGCTTTCTTT
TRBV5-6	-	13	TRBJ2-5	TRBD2	CASSTGLVETQYF	TGTGCCAGCAGCACGGGACTAGTAGAGACCCAGTACTTC
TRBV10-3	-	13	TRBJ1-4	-	CAIRGRADEKLFF	TGTGCCATCAGGGGGAGGGCGGATGAAAAACTGTTTTTT
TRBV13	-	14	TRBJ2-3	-	CASSLGQGTDTQYF	TGTGCCAGCAGCTTAGGGCAGGGAACAGATACGCAGTATTTT
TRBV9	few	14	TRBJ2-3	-	CASSVGWGPDTQYF	TGTGCCAGCAGCGTAGGCTGGGGCCCAGATACGCAGTATTTT
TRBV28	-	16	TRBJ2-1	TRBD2	CASGGLLAGSLNEQFF	TGTGCCAGCGGGGGTTTACTAGCGGGTTCCCTCAATGAGCAGTTCTTC
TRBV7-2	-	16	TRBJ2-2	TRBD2	CAGSQGPGGDTGELFF	TGTGCCGGATCCCAAGGGCCGGGGGGGGACACCGGGGAGCTGTTTTTT
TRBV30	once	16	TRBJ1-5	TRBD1	CAWSRTGEAGNQPQHF	TGTGCCTGGAGTAGGACAGGGGAAGCGGGCAATCAGCCCCAGCATTTT
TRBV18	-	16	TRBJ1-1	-	CASAAGTTSRRTEAFF	TGTGCCAGTGCGGCCGGGACAACCTCAAGGCGGACTGAAGCTTTCTTT
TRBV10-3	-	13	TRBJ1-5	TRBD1	CAIRDRGNQPQHF	TGTGCCATCCGGGACAGGGGAAATCAGCCCCAGCATTTT
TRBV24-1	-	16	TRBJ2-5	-	CATSDFSLAGQETQYF	TGTGCCACCAGTGATTTTTCGCTGGCAGGACAAGAGACCCAGTACTTC
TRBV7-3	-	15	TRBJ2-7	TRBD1	CASSLTGTGSYEQYF	TGTGCCAGCAGCTTAACCGGGACAGGGTCCTACGAGCAGTACTTC
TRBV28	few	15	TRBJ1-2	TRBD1	CASSVTGAGNYGYTF	TGTGCCAGCAGTGTCACAGGGGCAGGCAACTATGGCTACACCTTC
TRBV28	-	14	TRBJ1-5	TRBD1	CASNVGQGIRPQHF	TGTGCCAGCAACGTCGGACAGGGGATTCGGCCCCAGCATTTT
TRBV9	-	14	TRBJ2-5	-	CASSAHSGDGTQYF	TGTGCCAGCAGCGCCCACTCAGGGGACGGGACCCAGTACTTC
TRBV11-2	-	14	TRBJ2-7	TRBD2	CASSYQPWTSEQYF	TGTGCCAGCAGCTATCAACCCTGGACTAGCGAGCAGTACTTC
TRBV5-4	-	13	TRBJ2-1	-	CASSLPAYNEQFF	TGTGCCAGCAGCTTGCCAGCCTACAATGAGCAGTTCTTC
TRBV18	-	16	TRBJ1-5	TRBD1	CASSPPTGEGNQPQHF	TGTGCCAGCTCACCACCTACAGGGGAGGGCAATCAGCCCCAGCATTTT
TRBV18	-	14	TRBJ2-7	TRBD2	CASSLGAGVDEQYF	TGTGCCAGCTCCCTAGGCGCGGGAGTCGACGAGCAGTACTTC
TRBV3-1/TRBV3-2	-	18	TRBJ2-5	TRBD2	CASSQALGLAVTQETQYF	TGTGCCAGCAGCCAAGCGTTGGGGCTAGCGGTGACCCAAGAGACCCAGTACTTC
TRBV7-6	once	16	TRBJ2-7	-	CASSLEAGESYYEQYF	TGTGCCAGCAGCTTAGAGGCAGGCGAGTCATATTACGAGCAGTACTTC
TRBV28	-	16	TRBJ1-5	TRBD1	CASSSYRGRGNQPQHF	TGTGCCAGCAGTTCCTACAGGGGGCGAGGCAATCAGCCCCAGCATTTT